This record looks at one T cell receptor beta chain sequence and its context. TCRdb used MiXCR to reprocess the RT-PCR reads, holding one entry per CDR3 protein. The table lists about 24,000 distinct CDR3 sequences, around 30% of them singletons. This entry comes from a study of patients and donors after allogeneic stem cell transplantation. The V gene lost 7 bases and the J gene lost 2 bases, with 14 bases spanning the gap. The CDR3 extends over 14 amino acids. CDR1 and CDR2 from the germline V gene are SGHTA and FQGNSA. Sequencing was performed on blood, either unsorted or a sorted T cell fraction (not recorded which). V is TRBV7-2 and J is TRBJ2-5; possible D gene TRBD2, 6 bases. This clonotype was obtained from a human donor who was either an allogeneic HSCT recipient or a stem cell or donor lymphocyte infusion donor (not recorded which). It is not recorded whose cells these are; they may come from a transplant donor. Here the CDR3 DNA reads TGTGCCAGCAAACGGGTAGCGGAGCAAGAGACCCAGTACTTC. Translated, it gives CASKRVAEQETQYF.